This T cell receptor beta chain was sequenced for a study of T cells in Graves' hyperthyroidism and ophthalmopathy. General study findings and limits: Ophthalmopathy was separated from stable hyperthyroidism by a 13 V-J model. Ophthalmopathy, which appeared later, was predicted by the model a median around 6.5 months before onset.

Amplified TCR beta CDR3 regions derived from RNA transcripts. When the TCR CDR3 underwent first-round RT-PCR, the HTBI primer set was used. From the multiplex PCR reads, TCRdb called clonotypes with MiXCR, one entry per CDR3 protein. The repertoire holds a few hundred thousand distinct CDR3 sequences, with around 16% as singletons. This clonotype has at least ten counts. Its matching antigen is unknown. It was considered stable Graves' hyperthyroidism when ophthalmopathy did not progress within 18 months. Patients aged 18 to 65 had newly diagnosed hyperthyroidism of under 2 months' duration. Germline CDR1 and CDR2: DFQATT and SNEGSKA (reference sequence). V gave up 7 bases and J gave up 9 bases, with 13 bases separating them. The CDR3 has 11 residues.

The origin of this receptor is a woman aged 25 to 45 with Graves' hyperthyroidism. The chain employs TRBV20-1 and TRBJ2-1; D is perhaps TRBD2 (6 bases). Sequenced: blood. The CDR3, as DNA: TGCAGTGGTGCGTGGCGGGGTGAGCAGTTCTTC. Translating it yields CSGAWRGEQFF.